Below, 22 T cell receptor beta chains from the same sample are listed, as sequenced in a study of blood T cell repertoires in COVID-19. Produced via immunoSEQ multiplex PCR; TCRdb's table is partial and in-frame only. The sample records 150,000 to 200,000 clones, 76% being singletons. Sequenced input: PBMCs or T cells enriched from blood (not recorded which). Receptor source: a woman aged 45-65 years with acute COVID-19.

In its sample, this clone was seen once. Written as DNA, the CDR3 is TGTGCCAGCAGTACCGGGGTCACTGAAGCTTTCTTT. It encodes CASSTGVTEAFF. The chain couples TRBV6-5 to TRBJ1-1; no firm D call. Germline values: CDR1 MNHEY, CDR2 SVGAGI. CDR3 length: 12 amino acids. V lost 5 bases, J lost 4 bases, and 8 bases lay in between.

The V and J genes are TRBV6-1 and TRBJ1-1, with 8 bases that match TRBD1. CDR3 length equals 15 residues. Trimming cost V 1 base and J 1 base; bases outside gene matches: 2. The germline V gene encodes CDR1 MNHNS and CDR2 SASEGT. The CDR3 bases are TGTGCCAGCAGTGAAGGGACAGGGAGGAACACTGAAGCTTTCTTT. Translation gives CASSEGTGRNTEAFF.

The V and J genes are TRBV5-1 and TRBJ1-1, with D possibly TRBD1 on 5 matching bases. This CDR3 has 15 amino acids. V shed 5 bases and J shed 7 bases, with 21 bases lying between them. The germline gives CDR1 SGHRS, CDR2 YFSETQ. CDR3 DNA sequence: TGCGCCAGCAGGCAAATTAGAGGAGGGGTTGGTGAAGCTTTCTTT. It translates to CASRQIRGGVGEAFF.

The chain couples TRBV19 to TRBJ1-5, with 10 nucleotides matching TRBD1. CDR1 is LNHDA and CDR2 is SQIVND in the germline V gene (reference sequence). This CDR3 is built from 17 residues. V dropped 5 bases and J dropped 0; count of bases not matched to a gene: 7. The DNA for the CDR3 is TGTGCCAGTAGTGTTGACAGGGGGCGAAATAGCAATCAGCCCCAGCATTTT. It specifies CASSVDRGRNSNQPQHF. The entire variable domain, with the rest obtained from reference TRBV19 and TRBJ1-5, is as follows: DGGITQSPKYLFRKEGQNVTLSCEQNLNHDAMYWYRQDPGQGLRLIYYSQIVNDFQKGDIAEGYSVSREKKESFPLTVTSAQKNPTAFYLCASSVDRGRNSNQPQHFGDGTRLSIL.

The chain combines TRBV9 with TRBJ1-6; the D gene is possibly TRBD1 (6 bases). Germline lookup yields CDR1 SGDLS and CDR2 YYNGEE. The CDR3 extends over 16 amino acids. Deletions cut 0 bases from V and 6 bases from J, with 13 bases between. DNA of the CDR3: TGTGCCAGCAGCGTAGGGGGTGGACAGTTTAATTCACCCCTCCACTTT. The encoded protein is CASSVGGGQFNSPLHF.

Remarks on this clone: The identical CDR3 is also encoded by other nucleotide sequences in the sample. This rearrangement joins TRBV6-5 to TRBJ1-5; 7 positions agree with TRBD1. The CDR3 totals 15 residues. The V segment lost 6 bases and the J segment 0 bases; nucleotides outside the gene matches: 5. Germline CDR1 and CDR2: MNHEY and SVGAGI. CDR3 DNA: TGTGCCAGCAGAAGGGACAGATATAGCAATCAGCCCCAGCATTTT. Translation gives CASRRDRYSNQPQHF.

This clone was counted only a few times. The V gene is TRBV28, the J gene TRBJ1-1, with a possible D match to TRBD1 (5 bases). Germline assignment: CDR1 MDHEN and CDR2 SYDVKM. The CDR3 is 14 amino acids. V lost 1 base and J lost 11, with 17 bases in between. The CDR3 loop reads CASSLSNRPPAAFF. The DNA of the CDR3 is TGTGCCAGCAGTTTATCAAACAGGCCGCCGGCGGCTTTCTTT.

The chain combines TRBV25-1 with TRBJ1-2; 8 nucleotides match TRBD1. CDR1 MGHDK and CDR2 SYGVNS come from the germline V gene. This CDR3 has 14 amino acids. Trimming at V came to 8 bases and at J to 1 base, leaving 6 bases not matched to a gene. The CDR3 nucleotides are TGTGCCAGCCTTCCGGACAGGGATAACTATGGCTACACCTTC. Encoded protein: CASLPDRDNYGYTF.

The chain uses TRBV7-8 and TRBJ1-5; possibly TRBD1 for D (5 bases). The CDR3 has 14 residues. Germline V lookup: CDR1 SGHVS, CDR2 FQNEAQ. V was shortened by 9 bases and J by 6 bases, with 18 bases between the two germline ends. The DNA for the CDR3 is TGTGCCAGTTCTGGACACACCGCAGGTCAGCCCCAGCATTTT. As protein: CASSGHTAGQPQHF.

DNA of the CDR3: TGTGCCAGCATCCCCCTTCGGGCTAGGGGTGAAGCTTTCTTT. Translation: CASIPLRARGEAFF. This chain joins TRBV28 and TRBJ1-1, with D tentatively TRBD1 (5 bases). In germline, CDR1 is MDHEN, CDR2 SYDVKM. Trimming took 7 bases from V and 7 from J, leaving 19 bases between them. CDR3 length: 14 amino acids.

The CDR3 reads CASVPSGGEDIQYF. CDR3 nucleotides: TGTGCCAGCGTCCCTAGCGGGGGGGAGGACATTCAGTACTTC. The chain uses TRBV2 and TRBJ2-4; 12 bases are a match to TRBD2. J gave up 8 bases and V 8 bases, and 7 bases lay outside the gene matches. The CDR3 has 14 amino acids. The germline V gene has CDR1 SNHLY and CDR2 FYNNEI.

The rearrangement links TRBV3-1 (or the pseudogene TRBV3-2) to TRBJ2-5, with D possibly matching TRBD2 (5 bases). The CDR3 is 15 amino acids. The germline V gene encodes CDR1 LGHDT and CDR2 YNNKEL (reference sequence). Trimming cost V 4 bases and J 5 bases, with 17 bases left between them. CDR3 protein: CASSRSTRTAETQYF. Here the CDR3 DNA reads TGTGCCAGCAGCCGATCAACTAGGACTGCGGAGACCCAGTACTTC.

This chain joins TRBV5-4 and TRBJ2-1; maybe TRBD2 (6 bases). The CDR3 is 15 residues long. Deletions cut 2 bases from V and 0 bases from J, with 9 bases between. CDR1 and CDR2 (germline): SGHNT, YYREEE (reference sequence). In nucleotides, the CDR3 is TGTGCCAGCAGCTTAGCGGGCCTCTCCTACAATGAGCAGTTCTTC. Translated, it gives CASSLAGLSYNEQFF.

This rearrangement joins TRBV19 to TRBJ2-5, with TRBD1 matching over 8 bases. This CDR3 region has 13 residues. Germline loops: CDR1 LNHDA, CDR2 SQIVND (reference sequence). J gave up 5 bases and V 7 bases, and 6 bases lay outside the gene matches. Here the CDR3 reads CASKTGAGETQYF. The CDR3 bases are TGTGCCAGTAAGACAGGGGCGGGGGAGACCCAGTACTTC. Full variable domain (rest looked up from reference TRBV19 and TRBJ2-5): DGGITQSPKYLFRKEGQNVTLSCEQNLNHDAMYWYRQDPGQGLRLIYYSQIVNDFQKGDIAEGYSVSREKKESFPLTVTSAQKNPTAFYLCASKTGAGETQYFGPGTRLLVL.

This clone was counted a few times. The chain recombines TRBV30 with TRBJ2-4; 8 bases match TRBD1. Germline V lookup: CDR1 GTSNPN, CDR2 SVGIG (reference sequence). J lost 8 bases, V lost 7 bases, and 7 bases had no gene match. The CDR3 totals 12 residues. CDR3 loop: CALRGTGDIQYF. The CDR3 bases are TGTGCCTTACGGGGGACAGGAGACATTCAGTACTTC.

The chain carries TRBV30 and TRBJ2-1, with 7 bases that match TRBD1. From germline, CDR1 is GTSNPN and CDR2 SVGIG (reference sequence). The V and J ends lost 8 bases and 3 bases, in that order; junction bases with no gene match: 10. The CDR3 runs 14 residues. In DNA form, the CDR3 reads TGTGCCGCAAAGGGGGCGGCGAACTACAATGAGCAGTTCTTC. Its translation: CAAKGAANYNEQFF.

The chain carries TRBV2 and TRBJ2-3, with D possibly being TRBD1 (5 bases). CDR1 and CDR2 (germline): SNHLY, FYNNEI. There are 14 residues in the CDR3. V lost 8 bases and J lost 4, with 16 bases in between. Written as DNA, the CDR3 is TGTGCCAGCGAGAGCAGGGCAACCGCAGATACGCAGTATTTT. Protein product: CASESRATADTQYF. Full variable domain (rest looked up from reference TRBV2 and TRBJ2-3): EPEVTQTPSHQVTQMGQEVILRCVPISNHLYFYWYRQILGQKVEFLVSFYNNEISEKSEIFDDQFSVERPDGSNFTLKIRSTKLEDSAMYFCASESRATADTQYFGPGTRLTVL.

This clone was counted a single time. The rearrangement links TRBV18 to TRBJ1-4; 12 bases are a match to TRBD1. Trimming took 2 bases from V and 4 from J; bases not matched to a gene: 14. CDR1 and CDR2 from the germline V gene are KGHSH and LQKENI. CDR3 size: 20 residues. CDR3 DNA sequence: TGTGCCAGCTCACCAGGACTCCGGGACAGGGGGCCCTCCATTAATGAAAAACTGTTTTTT. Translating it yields CASSPGLRDRGPSINEKLFF.

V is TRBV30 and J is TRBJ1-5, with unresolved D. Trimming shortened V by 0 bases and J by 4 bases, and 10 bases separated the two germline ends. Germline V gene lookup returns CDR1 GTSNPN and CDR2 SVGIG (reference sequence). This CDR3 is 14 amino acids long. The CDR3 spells CAWSVRLGNQPQHF. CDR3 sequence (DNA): TGTGCCTGGAGTGTAAGGCTCGGGAATCAGCCCCAGCATTTT.

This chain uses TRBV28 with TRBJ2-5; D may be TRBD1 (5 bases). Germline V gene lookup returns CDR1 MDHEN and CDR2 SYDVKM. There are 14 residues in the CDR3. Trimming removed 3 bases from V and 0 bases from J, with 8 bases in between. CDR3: CASSFSGNQETQYF. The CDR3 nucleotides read TGTGCCAGCAGTTTCTCAGGGAACCAAGAGACCCAGTACTTC.

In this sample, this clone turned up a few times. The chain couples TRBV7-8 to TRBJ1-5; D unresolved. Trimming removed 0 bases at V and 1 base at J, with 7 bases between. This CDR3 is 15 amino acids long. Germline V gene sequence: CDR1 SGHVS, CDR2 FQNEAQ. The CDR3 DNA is TGTGCCAGCAGCTTAGCGCACGGGAGCAATCAGCCCCAGCATTTT. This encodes CASSLAHGSNQPQHF. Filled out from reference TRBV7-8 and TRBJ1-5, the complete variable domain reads GAGVSQSPRYKVAKRGQDVALRCDPISGHVSLFWYQQALGQGPEFLTYFQNEAQLDKSGLPSDRFFAERPEGSVSTLKIQRTQQEDSAVYLCASSLAHGSNQPQHFGDGTRLSIL.

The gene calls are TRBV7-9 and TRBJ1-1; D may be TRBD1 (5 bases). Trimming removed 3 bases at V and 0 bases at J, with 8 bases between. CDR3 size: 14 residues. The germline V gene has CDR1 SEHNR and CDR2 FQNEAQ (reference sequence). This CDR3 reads CASSFPGMNTEAFF. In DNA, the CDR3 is TGTGCCAGCAGCTTCCCAGGGATGAACACTGAAGCTTTCTTT.